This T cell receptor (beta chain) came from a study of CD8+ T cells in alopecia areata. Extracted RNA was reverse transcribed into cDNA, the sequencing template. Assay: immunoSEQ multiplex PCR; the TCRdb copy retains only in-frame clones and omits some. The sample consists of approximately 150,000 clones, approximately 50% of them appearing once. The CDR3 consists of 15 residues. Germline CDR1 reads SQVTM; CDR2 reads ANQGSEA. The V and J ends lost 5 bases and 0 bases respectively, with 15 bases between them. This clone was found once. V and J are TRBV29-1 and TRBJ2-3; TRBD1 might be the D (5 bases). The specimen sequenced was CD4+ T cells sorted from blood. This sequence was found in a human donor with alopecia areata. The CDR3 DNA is TGCAGCGTTTCAAGGGGCTCTACTAGCACAGATACGCAGTATTTT. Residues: CSVSRGSTSTDTQYF.